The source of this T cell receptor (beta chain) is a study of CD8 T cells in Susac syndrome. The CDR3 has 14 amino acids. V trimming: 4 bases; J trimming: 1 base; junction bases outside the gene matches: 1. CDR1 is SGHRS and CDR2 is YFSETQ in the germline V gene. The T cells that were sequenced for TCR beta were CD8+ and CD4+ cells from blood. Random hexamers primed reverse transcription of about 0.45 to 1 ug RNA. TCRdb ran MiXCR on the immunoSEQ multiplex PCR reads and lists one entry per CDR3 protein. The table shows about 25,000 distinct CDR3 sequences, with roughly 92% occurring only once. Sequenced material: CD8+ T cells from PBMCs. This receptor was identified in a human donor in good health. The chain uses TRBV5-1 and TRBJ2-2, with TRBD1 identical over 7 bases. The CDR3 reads CASSQGVNTGELFF. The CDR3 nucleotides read TGCGCCAGCAGCCAGGGGGTGAACACCGGGGAGCTGTTTTTT.